This note documents a single T cell receptor beta chain sequence. Antigen unknown. These data come from a study of Ad26.COV2.S vaccination and SARS-CoV-2 variants. Overall study findings and caveats: The study found higher spike-specific TCR breadth in vaccine than placebo recipients.

Measured with immunoSEQ multiplex PCR; TCRdb has only the in-frame clones, and not every one. The sample contains 500,000 or so clones, 89% of which appear only once. The treatment denotes: 15 to 20 received Ad26.COV2.S at low or high dose, single or two shots; about 5 received placebo; per-sample allocation not given. Specimen acquisition occurred on day 63 following the initial vaccine or placebo injection. Germline V lookup: CDR1 MNHEY, CDR2 SVGEGT. V was shortened by 6 bases and J by 10 bases, with 16 bases between the two germline ends. This CDR3 region has 14 residues. This TCR was recovered from a person between 18 and 65 years old who received the Ad26.COV2.S COVID-19 vaccine or a placebo. The starting material was peripheral blood, obtained in a trial of Ad26.COV2.S vaccine versus placebo. The rearrangement links TRBV6-2 or TRBV6-3 to TRBJ1-6, with D possibly TRBD1 on 5 matching bases. For the CDR3, the DNA is TGTGCCAGCAGCTCCCAAGGAGGGGAGTCACCCCTCCACTTT. Translation gives CASSSQGGESPLHF.